The T cell receptor beta chain described here comes from a study of blood T cell repertoires in COVID-19. The table came from immunoSEQ multiplex PCR; TCRdb's copy has only in-frame clones and leaves some out. Among roughly 280,000 clones listed, about nine tenths were seen once. V lost 2 bases and J lost 3, with 4 bases in between. Germline loops: CDR1 MDHEN, CDR2 SYDVKM. The CDR3 has 12 amino acids. Sequencing was performed on PBMCs or T cells enriched from blood (not recorded which). The chain has TRBV28 and TRBJ1-1; no definite D call. The sequence derives from a woman aged 50 to 60 who had recovered from COVID-19. CDR3 loop: CASSLVDTEAFF. The DNA of the CDR3 is TGTGCCAGCAGTTTAGTCGACACTGAAGCTTTCTTT. Full variable domain (missing parts from reference TRBV28 and TRBJ1-1): DVKVTQSSRYLVKRTGEKVFLECVQDMDHENMFWYRQDPGLGLRLIYFSYDVKMKEKGDIPEGYSVSREKKERFSLILESASTNQTSMYLCASSLVDTEAFFGQGTRLTVV.